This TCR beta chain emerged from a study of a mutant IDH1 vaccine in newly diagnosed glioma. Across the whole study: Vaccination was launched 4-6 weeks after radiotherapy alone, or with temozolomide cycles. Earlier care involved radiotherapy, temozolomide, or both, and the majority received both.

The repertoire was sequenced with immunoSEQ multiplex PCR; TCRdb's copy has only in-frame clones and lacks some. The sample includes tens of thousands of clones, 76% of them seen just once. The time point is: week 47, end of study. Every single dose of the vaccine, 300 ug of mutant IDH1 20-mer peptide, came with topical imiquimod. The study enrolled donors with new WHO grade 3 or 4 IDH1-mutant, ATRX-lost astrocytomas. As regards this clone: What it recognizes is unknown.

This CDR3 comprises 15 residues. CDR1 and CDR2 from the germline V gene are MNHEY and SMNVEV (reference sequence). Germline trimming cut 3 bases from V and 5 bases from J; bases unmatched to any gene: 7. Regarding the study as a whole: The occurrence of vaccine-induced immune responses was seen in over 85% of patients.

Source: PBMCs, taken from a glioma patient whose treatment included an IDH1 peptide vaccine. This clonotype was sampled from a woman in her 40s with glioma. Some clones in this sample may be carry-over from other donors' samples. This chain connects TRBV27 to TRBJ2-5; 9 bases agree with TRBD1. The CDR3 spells CASSFRGQGWETQYF. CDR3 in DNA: TGTGCCAGCAGTTTCCGGGGACAGGGTTGGGAGACCCAGTACTTC.